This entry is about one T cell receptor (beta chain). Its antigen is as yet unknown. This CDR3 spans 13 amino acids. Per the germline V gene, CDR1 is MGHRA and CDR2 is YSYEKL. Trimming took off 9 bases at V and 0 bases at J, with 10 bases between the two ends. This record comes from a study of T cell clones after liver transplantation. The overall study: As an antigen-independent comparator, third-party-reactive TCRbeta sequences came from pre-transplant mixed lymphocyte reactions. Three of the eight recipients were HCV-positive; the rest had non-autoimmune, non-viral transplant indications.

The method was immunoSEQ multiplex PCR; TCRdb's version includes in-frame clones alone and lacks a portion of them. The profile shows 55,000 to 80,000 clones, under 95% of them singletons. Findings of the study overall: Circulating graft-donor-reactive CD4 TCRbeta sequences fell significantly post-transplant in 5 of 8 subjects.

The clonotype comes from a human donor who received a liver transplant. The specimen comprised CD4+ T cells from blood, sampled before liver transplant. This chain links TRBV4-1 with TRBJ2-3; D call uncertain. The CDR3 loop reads CASSRASTDTQYF. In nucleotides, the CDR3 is TGCGCCAGTTCCCGGGCTAGCACAGATACGCAGTATTTT.